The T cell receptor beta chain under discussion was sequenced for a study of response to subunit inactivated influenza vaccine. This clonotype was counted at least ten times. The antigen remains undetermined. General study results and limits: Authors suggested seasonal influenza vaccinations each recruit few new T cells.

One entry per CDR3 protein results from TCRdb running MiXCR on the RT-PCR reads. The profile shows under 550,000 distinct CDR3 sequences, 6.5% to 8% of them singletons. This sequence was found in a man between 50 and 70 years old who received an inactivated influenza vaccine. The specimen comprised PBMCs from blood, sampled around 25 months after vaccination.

The CDR3 loop reads CASSGRKEAGNEQFF. In DNA form, the CDR3 reads TGTGCCAGCAGCGGTCGTAAGGAGGCGGGCAATGAGCAGTTCTTC. The V and J genes are TRBV7-2 and TRBJ2-1; perhaps TRBD2 as D (5 bases). V gave up 5 bases and J gave up 6 bases, with 17 bases separating them. Germline values: CDR1 SGHTA, CDR2 FQGNSA. This CDR3 has 15 residues.